This TCR beta chain comes out of a study of blood T cell repertoires in COVID-19. TCRdb keeps only in-frame clones here, not all; method: immunoSEQ multiplex PCR. The data hold 55,000 to 85,000 clones, with roughly 86% observed a single time. The trim removed 0 bases at V and 5 bases at J, leaving 4 bases unmatched. The CDR3 consists of 14 residues. Germline lookup yields CDR1 MNHEY and CDR2 SVGAGI. This clone has just one count. Material: peripheral blood. The sequence was collected from a human donor in a cohort sampled during active COVID-19. V is TRBV6-5 and J is TRBJ2-7, with 7 bases matching TRBD2. In nucleotides, the CDR3 is TGTGCCAGCAGTTACTCTCGGGGGGATAACGAGCAGTACTTC. Its protein is CASSYSRGDNEQYF.